This T cell receptor beta chain appears in the sequencing data of a study of shared clonotypes between healthy human individuals. Study results and limitations: Genetic and exposure-history diversity was limited by the small donor number.

As to this clone: What it recognizes is unknown.

The donors were all Caucasian adults (living in Nashville, Tennessee). In the original processing: Owing to the provision of junction-only sequences devoid of quality scores by immunoSEQ, filtering differed. Assay: immunoSEQ multiplex PCR; the TCRdb copy retains only in-frame clones and omits some. V and J calls plus clone size are reproduced from that table; the DNA served to infer D and trimming. This sample has roughly 450,000 clones, with 60% to 85% found just once. With V trimmed by 5 bases and J by 4 bases, 4 bases remained unmatched. This CDR3 spans 14 amino acids. CDR1 is SEHNR and CDR2 is FQNEAQ in the germline V gene (reference sequence).

The chain carries TRBV7-9 and TRBJ2-1; 8 nucleotides match TRBD2. The TCR was taken from a woman between 40 and 55 years old in good health. Some clones in this sample may be carry-over from other donors' samples. Sequenced input: PBMCs. The CDR3 region has the DNA TGTGCCAGCAGCCGACTAGCGCTTTACAATGAGCAGTTCTTC. The encoded protein is CASSRLALYNEQFF.